This is a list of T cell receptor beta chains from one sample in a study of OX40 agonist ivuxolimab in advanced cancers. The table came from immunoSEQ multiplex PCR; TCRdb's copy has only in-frame clones and leaves some out. The sample includes some 60,000 clones, 85% of them seen just once. The sequencing here drew on CD4+ or CD8+ T cells sorted from blood, taken in a trial of the OX40 agonist ivuxolimab. The receptors shown here come from an adult with an advanced solid tumor such as melanoma, head and neck, liver or kidney cancer. The CDR3 runs from the conserved cysteine through the conserved F or W. The D gene is left open where the match is weak. Part of the rows lack a size; the others show once, few, many or a class for expanded clones.

CDR3: CASSLWRGTQYF
DNA: TGTGCCAGCAGTTTATGGCGGGGTACGCAGTATTTT
length: 12
D: NA
size: NA
V: TRBV28
J: TRBJ2-3

CDR3: CATSRDIILVDREDTDTQYF
DNA: TGTGCCACCAGCAGAGATATTATCTTGGTCGACAGGGAGGACACAGATACGCAGTATTTT
length: 20
D: NA
size: NA
V: TRBV15
J: TRBJ2-3

CDR3: CASSWGETQYF
DNA: TGTGCCAGCAGCTGGGGGGAGACCCAGTACTTC
length: 11
D: NA
size: few
V: TRBV11-2
J: TRBJ2-5

CDR3: CASSAPAGGRGEQYF
DNA: TGTGCCAGCAGCGCGCCTGCCGGGGGCCGCGGGGAGCAGTACTTC
length: 15
D: NA
size: NA
V: TRBV9
J: TRBJ2-5

CDR3: CASSLANSMGASYGYTF
DNA: TGTGCCAGCAGCTTAGCGAATAGTATGGGTGCGAGCTATGGCTACACCTTC
length: 17
D: NA
size: NA
V: TRBV7-3
J: TRBJ1-2

CDR3: CASNGLAGAYNEQFF
DNA: TGTGCCAGCAATGGGCTAGCGGGGGCGTACAATGAGCAGTTCTTC
length: 15
D: TRBD2
size: NA
V: TRBV2
J: TRBJ2-1

CDR3: CASSVGSGTEAFF
DNA: TGTGCCAGCAGCGTGGGGTCCGGCACTGAAGCTTTCTTT
length: 13
D: NA
size: NA
V: TRBV9
J: TRBJ1-1

CDR3: CASSLLAGGVNEQFF
DNA: TGTGCCAGCAGCTTACTAGCGGGAGGGGTCAATGAGCAGTTCTTC
length: 15
D: TRBD2
size: once
V: TRBV11-2
J: TRBJ2-1

CDR3: CASSLAGRYNEQFF
DNA: TGTGCCAGCAGCCTAGCGGGACGTTACAATGAGCAGTTCTTC
length: 14
D: TRBD2
size: NA
V: TRBV11-2
J: TRBJ2-1

CDR3: CASSHNLAGVNEQYF
DNA: TGCGCCAGCAGCCACAACCTAGCGGGAGTTAACGAGCAGTACTTC
length: 15
D: TRBD2
size: NA
V: TRBV5-1
J: TRBJ2-7

CDR3: CASRRGQSLNEKLFF
DNA: TGTGCCAGCAGGCGGGGACAGTCCTTAAATGAAAAACTGTTTTTT
length: 15
D: TRBD1
size: NA
V: TRBV28
J: TRBJ1-4

CDR3: CASSINPPGTGAQNRMYEQYF
DNA: TGTGCCAGCAGCATAAACCCACCCGGGACAGGGGCCCAGAATCGAATGTACGAGCAGTACTTC
length: 21
D: TRBD1
size: few
V: TRBV9
J: TRBJ2-7

CDR3: CASSLDRGRDTQYF
DNA: TGTGCCAGCAGCTTGGACAGGGGCAGAGATACGCAGTATTTT
length: 14
D: TRBD1
size: once
V: TRBV11-2
J: TRBJ2-3

CDR3: CASSEYKGNQPQHF
DNA: TGTGCCAGCAGTGAATATAAGGGGAATCAGCCCCAGCATTTT
length: 14
D: NA
size: few
V: TRBV25-1
J: TRBJ1-5

CDR3: CASSFSTAVNEKLFF
DNA: TGTGCCAGCAGTTTTTCAACCGCAGTAAATGAAAAACTGTTTTTT
length: 15
D: NA
size: NA
V: TRBV27
J: TRBJ1-4

CDR3: CASSRGGSGNTIYF
DNA: TGTGCCAGCAGCCGAGGCGGCTCTGGAAACACCATATATTTT
length: 14
D: NA
size: NA
V: TRBV7-3
J: TRBJ1-3